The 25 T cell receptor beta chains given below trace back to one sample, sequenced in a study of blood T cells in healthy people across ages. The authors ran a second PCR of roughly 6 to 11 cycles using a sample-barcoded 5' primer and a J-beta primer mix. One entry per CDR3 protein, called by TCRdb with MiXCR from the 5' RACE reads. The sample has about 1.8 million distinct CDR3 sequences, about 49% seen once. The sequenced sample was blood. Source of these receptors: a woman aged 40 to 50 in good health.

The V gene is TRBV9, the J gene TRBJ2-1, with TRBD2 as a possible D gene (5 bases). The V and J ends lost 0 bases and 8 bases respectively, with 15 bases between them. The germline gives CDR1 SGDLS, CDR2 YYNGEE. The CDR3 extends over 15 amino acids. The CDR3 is CASSVGLLAGDEQFF. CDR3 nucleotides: TGTGCCAGCAGCGTAGGACTACTCGCGGGCGATGAGCAGTTCTTC.

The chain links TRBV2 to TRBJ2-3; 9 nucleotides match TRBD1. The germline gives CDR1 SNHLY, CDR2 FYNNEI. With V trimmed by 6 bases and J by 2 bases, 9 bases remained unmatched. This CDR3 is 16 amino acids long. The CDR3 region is CASRPGQGLNTDTQYF. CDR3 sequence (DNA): TGTGCCAGCAGACCGGGACAGGGACTCAACACAGATACGCAGTATTTT.

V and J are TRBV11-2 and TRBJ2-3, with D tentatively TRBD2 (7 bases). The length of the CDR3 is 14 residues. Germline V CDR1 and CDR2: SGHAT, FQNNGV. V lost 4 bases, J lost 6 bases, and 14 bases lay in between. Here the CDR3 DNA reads TGTGCCAGCAGCTCCCGGGGGGCCCGGGATACGCAGTATTTT. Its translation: CASSSRGARDTQYF.

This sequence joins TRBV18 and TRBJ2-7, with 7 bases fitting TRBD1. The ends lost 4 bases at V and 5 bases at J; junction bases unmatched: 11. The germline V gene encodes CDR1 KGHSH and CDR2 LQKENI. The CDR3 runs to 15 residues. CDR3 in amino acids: CASSRQPKTGNEQYF. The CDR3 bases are TGTGCCAGCTCACGTCAGCCCAAGACAGGGAACGAGCAGTACTTC.

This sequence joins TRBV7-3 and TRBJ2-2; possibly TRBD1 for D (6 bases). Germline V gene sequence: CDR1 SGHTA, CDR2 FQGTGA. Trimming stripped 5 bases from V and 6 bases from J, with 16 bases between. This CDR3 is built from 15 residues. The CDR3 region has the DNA TGTGCCAGCAGCCTACGACAGGTTGGGGCCGGGGAGCTGTTTTTT. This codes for CASSLRQVGAGELFF.

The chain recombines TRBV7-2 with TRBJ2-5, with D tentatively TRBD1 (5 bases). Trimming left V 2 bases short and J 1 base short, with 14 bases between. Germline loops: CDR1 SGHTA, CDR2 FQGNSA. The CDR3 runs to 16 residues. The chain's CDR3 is CASSLTPPDSQETQYF. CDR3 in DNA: TGTGCCAGCAGCTTAACGCCCCCTGACAGCCAAGAGACCCAGTACTTC.

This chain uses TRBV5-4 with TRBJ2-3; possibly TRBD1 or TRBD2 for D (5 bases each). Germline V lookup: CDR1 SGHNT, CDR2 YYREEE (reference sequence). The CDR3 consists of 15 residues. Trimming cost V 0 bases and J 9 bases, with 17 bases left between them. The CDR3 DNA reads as TGTGCCAGCAGCTTGGTTGGGGGATCCTCAATGACGCAGTATTTT. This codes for CASSLVGGSSMTQYF.

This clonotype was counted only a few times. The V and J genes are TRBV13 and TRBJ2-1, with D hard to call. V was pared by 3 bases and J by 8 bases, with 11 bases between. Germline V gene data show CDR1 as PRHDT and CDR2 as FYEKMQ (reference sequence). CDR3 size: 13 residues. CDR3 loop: CASSFLFYHEQFF. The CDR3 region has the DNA TGTGCCAGCAGCTTCCTTTTCTATCATGAGCAGTTCTTC. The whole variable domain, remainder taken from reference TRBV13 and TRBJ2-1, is AAGVIQSPRHLIKEKRETATLKCYPIPRHDTVYWYQQGPGQDPQFLISFYEKMQSDKGSIPDRFSAQQFSDYHSELNMSSLELGDSALYFCASSFLFYHEQFFGPGTRLTVL.

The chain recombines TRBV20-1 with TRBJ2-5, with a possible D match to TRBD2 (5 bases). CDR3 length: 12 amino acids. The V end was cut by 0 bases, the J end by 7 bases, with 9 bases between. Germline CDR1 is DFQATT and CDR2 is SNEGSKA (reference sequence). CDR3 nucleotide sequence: TGCAGTGCTAGAGATATCGGAGGGACCCAGTACTTC. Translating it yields CSARDIGGTQYF.

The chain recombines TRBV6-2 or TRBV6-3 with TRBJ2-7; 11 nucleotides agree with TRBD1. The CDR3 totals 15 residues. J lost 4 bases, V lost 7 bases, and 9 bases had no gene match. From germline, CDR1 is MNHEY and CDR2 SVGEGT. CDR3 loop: CASILGGTGGYEQYF. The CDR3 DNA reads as TGTGCCAGCATCCTTGGCGGGACAGGGGGGTACGAGCAGTACTTC.

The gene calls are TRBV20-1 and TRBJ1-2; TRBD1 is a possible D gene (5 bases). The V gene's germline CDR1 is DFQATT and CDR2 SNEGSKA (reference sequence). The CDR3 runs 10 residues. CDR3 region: CRGTGYGYTF. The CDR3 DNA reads TGCAGGGGGACCGGGTATGGCTACACCTTC.

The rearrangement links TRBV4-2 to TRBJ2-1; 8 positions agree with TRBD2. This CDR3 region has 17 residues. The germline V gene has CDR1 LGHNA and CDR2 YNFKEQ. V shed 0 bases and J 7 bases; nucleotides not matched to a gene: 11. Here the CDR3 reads CASSQDDAGGLENEQFF. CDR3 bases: TGTGCCAGCAGCCAAGACGACGCGGGGGGACTAGAAAATGAGCAGTTCTTC.

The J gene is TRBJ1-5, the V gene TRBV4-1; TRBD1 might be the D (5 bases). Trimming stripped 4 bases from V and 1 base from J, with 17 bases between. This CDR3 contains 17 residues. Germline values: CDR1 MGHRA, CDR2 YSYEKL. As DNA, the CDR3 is TGCGCCAGCAGCCCGCTACCCAGGGTAGTAAGCAATCAGCCCCAGCATTTT. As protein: CASSPLPRVVSNQPQHF.

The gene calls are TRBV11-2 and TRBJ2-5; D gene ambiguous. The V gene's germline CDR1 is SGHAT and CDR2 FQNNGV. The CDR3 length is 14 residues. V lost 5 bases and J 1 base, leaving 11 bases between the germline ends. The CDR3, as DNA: TGTGCCAGCAGCCCCTTTGACCCCCAAGAGACCCAGTACTTC. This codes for CASSPFDPQETQYF.

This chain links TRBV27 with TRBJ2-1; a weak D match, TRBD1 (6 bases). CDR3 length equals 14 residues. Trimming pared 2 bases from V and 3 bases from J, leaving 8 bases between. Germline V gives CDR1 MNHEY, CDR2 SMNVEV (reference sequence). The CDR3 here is CASSLTGLYNEQFF. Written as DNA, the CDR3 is TGTGCCAGCAGTTTAACAGGGCTCTACAATGAGCAGTTCTTC.

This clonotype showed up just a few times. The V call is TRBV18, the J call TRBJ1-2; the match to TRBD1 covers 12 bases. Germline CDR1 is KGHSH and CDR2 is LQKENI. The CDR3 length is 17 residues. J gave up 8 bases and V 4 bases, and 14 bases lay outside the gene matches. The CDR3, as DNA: TGTGCCAGCTCACAAGGGGCCCCGGGACAGGGGGCCGACGGCTACACCTTC. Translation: CASSQGAPGQGADGYTF.

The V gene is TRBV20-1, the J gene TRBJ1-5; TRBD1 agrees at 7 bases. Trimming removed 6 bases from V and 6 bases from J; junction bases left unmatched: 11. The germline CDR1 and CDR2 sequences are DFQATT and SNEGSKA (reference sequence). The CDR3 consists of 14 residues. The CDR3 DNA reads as TGCAGTGCCCCCAGGGGGGGTTTTTCTCAGCCCCAGCATTTT. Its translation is CSAPRGGFSQPQHF.

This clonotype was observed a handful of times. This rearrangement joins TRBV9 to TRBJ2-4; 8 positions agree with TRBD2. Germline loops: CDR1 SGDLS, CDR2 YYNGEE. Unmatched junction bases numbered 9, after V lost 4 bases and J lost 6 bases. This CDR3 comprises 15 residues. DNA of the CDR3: TGTGCCAGCAGCCTCACCGGGGGGGGTTTAAACATTCAGTACTTC. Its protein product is CASSLTGGGLNIQYF.

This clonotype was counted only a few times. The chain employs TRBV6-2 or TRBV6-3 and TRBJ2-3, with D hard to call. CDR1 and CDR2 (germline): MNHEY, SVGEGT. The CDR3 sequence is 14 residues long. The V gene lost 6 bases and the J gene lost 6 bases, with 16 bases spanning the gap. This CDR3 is CASSTHSVVDTQYF. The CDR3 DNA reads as TGTGCCAGCAGCACCCACTCCGTTGTCGATACGCAGTATTTT.

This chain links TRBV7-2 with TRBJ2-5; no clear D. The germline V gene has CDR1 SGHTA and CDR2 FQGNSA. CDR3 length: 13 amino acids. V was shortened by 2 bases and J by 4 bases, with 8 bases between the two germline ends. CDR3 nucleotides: TGTGCCAGCAGCTTAAATCCTCGAGAGACCCAGTACTTC. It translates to CASSLNPRETQYF.

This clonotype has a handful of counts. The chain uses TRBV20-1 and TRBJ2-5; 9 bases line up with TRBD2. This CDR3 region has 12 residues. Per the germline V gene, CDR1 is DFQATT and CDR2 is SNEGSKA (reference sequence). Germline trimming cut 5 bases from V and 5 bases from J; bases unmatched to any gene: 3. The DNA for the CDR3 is TGCAGTGCTGCGGGGGGGCCGGAGACCCAGTACTTC. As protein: CSAAGGPETQYF.

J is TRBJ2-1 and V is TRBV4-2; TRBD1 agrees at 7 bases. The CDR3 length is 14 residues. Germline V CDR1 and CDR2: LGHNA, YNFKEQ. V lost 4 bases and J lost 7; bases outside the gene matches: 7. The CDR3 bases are TGTGCCAGCAGCCCAGGACAGGAATGGAATGAGCAGTTCTTC. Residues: CASSPGQEWNEQFF.

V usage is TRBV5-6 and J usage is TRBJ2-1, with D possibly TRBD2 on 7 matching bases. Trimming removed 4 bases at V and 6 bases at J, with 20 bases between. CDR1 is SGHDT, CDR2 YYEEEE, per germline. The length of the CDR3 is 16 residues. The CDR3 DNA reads TGTGCCAGCAGCCCTCGGGTGAGGGGGGGCCTCAATGAGCAGTTCTTC. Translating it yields CASSPRVRGGLNEQFF. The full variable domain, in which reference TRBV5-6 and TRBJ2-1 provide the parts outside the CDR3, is DAGVTQSPTHLIKTRGQQVTLRCSPKSGHDTVSWYQQALGQGPQFIFQYYEEEERQRGNFPDRFSGHQFPNYSSELNVNALLLGDSALYLCASSPRVRGGLNEQFFGPGTRLTVL.

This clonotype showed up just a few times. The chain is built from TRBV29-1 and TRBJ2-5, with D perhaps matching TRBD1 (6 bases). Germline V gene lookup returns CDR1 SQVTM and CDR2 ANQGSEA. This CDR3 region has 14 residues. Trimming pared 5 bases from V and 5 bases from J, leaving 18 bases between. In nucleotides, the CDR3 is TGCAGCGTTTCCCAGGGGCCCTCCGGGGAGACCCAGTACTTC. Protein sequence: CSVSQGPSGETQYF.

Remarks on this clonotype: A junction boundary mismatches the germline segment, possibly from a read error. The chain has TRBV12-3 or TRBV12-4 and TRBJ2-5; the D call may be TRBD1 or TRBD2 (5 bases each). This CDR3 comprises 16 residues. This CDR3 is CASSLARIGDQETQYF. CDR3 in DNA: TGTGCCAGCAGTTTAGCGCGTATAGGGGACCAAGAGACTCAGTACTTC.